This T cell receptor beta chain comes out of a study of shared clonotypes between healthy human individuals. Study details: A couple of female and a few male donors aged 18 to 49 were enrolled.

Study-wide results and caveats: In general, naive subsets displayed greater estimated richness than memory subsets did. Some naive CD4 clonotypes, roughly 4.7%, turned up in common across a handful of donors.

Details on this clone: Its cognate antigen is unknown. This CDR3 is also generated by other DNA sequences in the sample.

V lost 4 bases, J lost 1 base, and 2 bases stayed unmatched. The CDR3 spans 15 residues. CDR1 is SGHRS, CDR2 YFSETQ, per germline. Each replicate PCR on the sorted subsets used 150 to 200 ng DNA (roughly 27,000 T cell genomes). The assay was immunoSEQ multiplex PCR, and TCRdb's table has in-frame clones only and misses some. Of just over 2,000,000 clones listed, roughly 95% were seen once; the top ten hold under 0.15%. The sequence came from a man younger than 30 in good health. Sequences were obtained from naive CD4+ T cells sorted from blood. Stated subset: CD45RA+ positively selected. The chain couples TRBV5-1 to TRBJ2-3; 11 bases are shared with TRBD2. The CDR3 DNA reads TGCGCCAGCAGCCTGGGACTAGCGGGCACAGATACGCAGTATTTT. The encoded protein is CASSLGLAGTDTQYF. The complete variable domain, with remaining parts taken from reference TRBV5-1 and TRBJ2-3, reads KAGVTQTPRYLIKTRGQQVTLSCSPISGHRSVSWYQQTPGQGLQFLFEYFSETQRNKGNFPGRFSGRQFSNSRSEMNVSTLELGDSALYLCASSLGLAGTDTQYFGPGTRLTVL.